Below, 9 T cell receptor beta chains from the same sample are listed, as sequenced in a study of shared clonotypes between healthy human individuals. It was CD45RO-negative cells, positively selected for CCR7, that made up naive CD8 cells, with terminally differentiated effector memory CD45RA+ cells excluded. Sequenced by immunoSEQ multiplex PCR; TCRdb stores in-frame clones only, minus some. The sample lists 1.5 million to 2.5 million clones, approximately 95% occurring once. Input material: naive CD8+ T cells sorted from blood. The source of these receptors is a young man in good health.

This chain joins TRBV15 and TRBJ1-1; possible D gene TRBD1, 6 bases. The CDR3 runs to 16 residues. The germline gives CDR1 LNHNV, CDR2 YYDKDF (reference sequence). The germline V and J ends were trimmed by 0 bases and 0 bases, with 11 bases remaining between them. CDR3 in DNA: TGTGCCACCAGCAGAGAGGACAGCTCGATGAACACTGAAGCTTTCTTT. Translation gives CATSREDSSMNTEAFF.

Notes on this clone: The sample has other DNA sequences that encode this CDR3 too. J is TRBJ1-1 and V is TRBV7-6; D call uncertain. The germline V gene has CDR1 SGHVS and CDR2 FNYEAQ. V dropped 1 base and J dropped 7 bases, with 7 bases sitting between them. This CDR3 is built from 12 residues. This chain's CDR3 is CASSLGGNEAFF. The DNA for the CDR3 is TGTGCCAGCAGCTTAGGCGGGAATGAAGCTTTCTTT.

This chain joins TRBV6-6 and TRBJ2-7; the D is unclear. CDR3 size: 14 residues. V lost 0 bases to trimming and J lost 3 bases, with 9 bases between them. Germline assignment: CDR1 MNHNY and CDR2 SVGAGI (reference sequence). Here the CDR3 DNA reads TGTGCCAGCAGTTACTCGCAGACAAACTACGAGCAGTACTTC. It codes for CASSYSQTNYEQYF.

Note on this clone: The sample has other DNA sequences that encode this CDR3 too. This chain joins TRBV19 and TRBJ2-7; 7 bases fit TRBD2. The CDR3 spans 13 residues. Germline loops: CDR1 LNHDA, CDR2 SQIVND (reference sequence). V trimming: 2 bases; J trimming: 2 bases; junction bases outside the gene matches: 0. CDR3 region: CASSISGAYEQYF. The CDR3 region has the DNA TGTGCCAGTAGTATAAGCGGGGCCTACGAGCAGTACTTC.

This clone was seen once. J is TRBJ2-7 and V is TRBV7-9; D gene ambiguous. Germline values: CDR1 SEHNR, CDR2 FQNEAQ (reference sequence). V lost 3 bases to trimming and J lost 3 bases, with 6 bases between them. This CDR3 region has 12 residues. CDR3 amino acids: CASSFFDYEQYF. The CDR3, as DNA: TGTGCCAGCAGCTTTTTTGACTACGAGCAGTACTTC.

The rearrangement uses TRBV5-6 and TRBJ1-5; D remains unclear. The CDR3 is 14 residues long. The germline CDR1 and CDR2 sequences are SGHDT and YYEEEE. With 3 bases removed from V and 0 bases from J, the gap between germline ends came to 7 bases. CDR3 coding DNA: TGTGCCAGCAGCTCGACGGATAGCAATCAGCCCCAGCATTTT. Its protein is CASSSTDSNQPQHF.

J is TRBJ1-1 and V is TRBV9; D remains ambiguous. The CDR3 totals 14 residues. The germline gives CDR1 SGDLS, CDR2 YYNGEE. Trimming left V 0 bases short and J 3 bases short, with 9 bases between. CDR3 in amino acids: CASSVGSQDTEAFF. The CDR3 DNA sequence: TGTGCCAGCAGCGTAGGCAGTCAGGACACTGAAGCTTTCTTT.

The rearrangement links TRBV5-4 to TRBJ1-2; D is undetermined. Germline lookup yields CDR1 SGHNT and CDR2 YYREEE (reference sequence). V lost 0 bases and J 4 bases, leaving 10 bases between the germline ends. This CDR3 is built from 14 residues. The CDR3 reads CASSLDDGIYGYTF. CDR3 DNA sequence: TGTGCCAGCAGCTTGGATGACGGAATCTATGGCTACACCTTC.

V is TRBV5-1 and J is TRBJ1-2, with D tentatively TRBD1 (5 bases). Per the germline V gene, CDR1 is SGHRS and CDR2 is YFSETQ. V shed 4 bases and J shed 4 bases, with 20 bases lying between them. This CDR3 is built from 16 residues. The CDR3 nucleotides are TGCGCCAGCAGCCCTGAGTCCACAGGACGCCCCTATGGCTACACCTTC. As protein: CASSPESTGRPYGYTF.